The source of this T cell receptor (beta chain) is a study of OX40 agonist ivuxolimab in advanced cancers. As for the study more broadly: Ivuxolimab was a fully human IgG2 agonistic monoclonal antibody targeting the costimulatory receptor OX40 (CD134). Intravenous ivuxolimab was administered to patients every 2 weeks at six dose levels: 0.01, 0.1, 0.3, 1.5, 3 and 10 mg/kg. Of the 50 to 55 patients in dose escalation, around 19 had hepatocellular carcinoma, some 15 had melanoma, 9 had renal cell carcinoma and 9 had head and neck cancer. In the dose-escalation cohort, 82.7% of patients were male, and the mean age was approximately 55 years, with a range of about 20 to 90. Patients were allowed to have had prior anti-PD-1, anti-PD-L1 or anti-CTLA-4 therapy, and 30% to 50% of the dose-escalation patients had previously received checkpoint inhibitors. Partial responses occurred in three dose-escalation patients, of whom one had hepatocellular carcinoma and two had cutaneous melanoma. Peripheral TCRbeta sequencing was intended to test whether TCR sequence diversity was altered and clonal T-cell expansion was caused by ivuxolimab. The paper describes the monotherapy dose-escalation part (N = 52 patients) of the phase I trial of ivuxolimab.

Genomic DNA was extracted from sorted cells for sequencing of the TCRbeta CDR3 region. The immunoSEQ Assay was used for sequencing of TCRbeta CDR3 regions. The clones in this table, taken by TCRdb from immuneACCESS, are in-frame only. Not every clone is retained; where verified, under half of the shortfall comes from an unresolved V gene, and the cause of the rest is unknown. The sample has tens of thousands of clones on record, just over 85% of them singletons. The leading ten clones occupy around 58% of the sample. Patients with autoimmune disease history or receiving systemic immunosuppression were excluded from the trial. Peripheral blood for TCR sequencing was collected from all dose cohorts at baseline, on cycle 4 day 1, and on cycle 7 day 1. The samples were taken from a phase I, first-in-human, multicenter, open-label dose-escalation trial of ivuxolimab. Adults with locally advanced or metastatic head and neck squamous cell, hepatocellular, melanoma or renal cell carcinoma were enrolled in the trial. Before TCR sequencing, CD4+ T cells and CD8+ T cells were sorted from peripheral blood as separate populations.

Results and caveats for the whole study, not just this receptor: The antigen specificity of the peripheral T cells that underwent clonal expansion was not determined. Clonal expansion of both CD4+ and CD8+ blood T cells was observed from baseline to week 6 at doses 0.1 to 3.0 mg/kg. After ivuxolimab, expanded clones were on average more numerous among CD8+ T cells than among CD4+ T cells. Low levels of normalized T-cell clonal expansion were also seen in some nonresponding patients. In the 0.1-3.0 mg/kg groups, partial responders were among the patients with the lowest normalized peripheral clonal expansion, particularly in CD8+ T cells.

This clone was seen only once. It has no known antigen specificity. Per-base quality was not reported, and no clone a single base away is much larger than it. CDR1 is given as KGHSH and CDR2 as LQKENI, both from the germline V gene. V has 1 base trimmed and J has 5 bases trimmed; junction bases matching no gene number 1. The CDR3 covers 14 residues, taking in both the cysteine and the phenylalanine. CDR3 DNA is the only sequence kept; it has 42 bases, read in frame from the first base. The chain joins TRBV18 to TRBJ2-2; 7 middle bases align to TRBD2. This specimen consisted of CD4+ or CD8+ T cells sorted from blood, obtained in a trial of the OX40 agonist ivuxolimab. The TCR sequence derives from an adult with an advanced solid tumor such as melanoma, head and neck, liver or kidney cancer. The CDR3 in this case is CASSPHGGTGELFF. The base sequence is TGTGCCAGCTCACCACACGGGGGGACCGGGGAGCTGTTTTTT. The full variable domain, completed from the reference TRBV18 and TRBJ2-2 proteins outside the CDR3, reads NAGVMQNPRHLVRRRGQEARLRCSPMKGHSHVYWYRQLPEEGLKFMVYLQKENIIDESGMPKERFSAEFPKEGPSILRIQQVVRGDSAAYFCASSPHGGTGELFFGEGSRLTVL.